The rows below give T cell receptor beta chains drawn from one sample of a study of shared clonotypes between healthy human individuals. Sequencing used immunoSEQ multiplex PCR; TCRdb keeps in-frame clones, though not all of them. The sample lists 2 million to 3 million clones, 90% to 95% occurring once. The sample was naive CD4+ T cells from PBMCs. These receptors were collected from a man aged 18 to 30 in good health. Some clones in this sample may be carry-over from other donors' samples. CDR3s leave out the opening cysteine and the closing phenylalanine or tryptophan.

TRBJ2-1	TRBV6-1	ASSLAGGRDEQF
TRBJ1-5	TRBV2	ASALGNQPQH
TRBJ2-7	TRBV6-6	ASTSLGSYEQY
TRBJ1-3	TRBV6-5	ASTEAESSGNTIY
TRBJ2-1	TRBV5-1	ASSLGLAGINEQF
TRBJ1-3	TRBV5-4	ASSPRVGLDSGNTIY
TRBJ2-7	TRBV28	ASSLVGDEQY
TRBJ1-1	TRBV13	ASSPRWGLNTEAF
TRBJ1-6	TRBV7-9	ASSFGANSPLH
TRBJ2-7	TRBV20-1	SVPVMYEQY
TRBJ1-4	TRBV29-1	SASSWGEKLF
TRBJ1-5	TRBV6-6	ASSYDGQNSNQPQH
TRBJ2-7	TRBV4-2	ASSPDRVIYEQY
TRBJ2-2	TRBV5-1	ASRNRVNTGELF
TRBJ1-5	TRBV15	ATSTGQGSNQPQH
TRBJ2-1	TRBV5-1	ASSFGTASYNEQF
TRBJ2-3	TRBV5-1	ASSPPGVLRNTDTQY
TRBJ1-3	TRBV29-1	SVEYGSALTRKNTIY
TRBJ1-1	TRBV7-2	ASSLALGNGGSGAF
TRBJ1-3	TRBV5-1	ASSEGTGAGNTIY